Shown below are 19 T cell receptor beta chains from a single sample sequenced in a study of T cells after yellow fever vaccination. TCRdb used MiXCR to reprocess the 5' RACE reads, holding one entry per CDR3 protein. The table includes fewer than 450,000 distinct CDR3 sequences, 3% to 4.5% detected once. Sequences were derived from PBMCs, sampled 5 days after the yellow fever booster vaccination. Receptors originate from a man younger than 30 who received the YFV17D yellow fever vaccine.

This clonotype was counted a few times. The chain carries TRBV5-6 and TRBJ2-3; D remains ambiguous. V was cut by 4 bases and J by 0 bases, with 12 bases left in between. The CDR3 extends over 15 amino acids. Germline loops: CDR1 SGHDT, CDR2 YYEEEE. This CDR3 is CASSTHMKSTDTQYF. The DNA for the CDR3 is TGTGCCAGCAGCACCCACATGAAAAGCACAGATACGCAGTATTTT.

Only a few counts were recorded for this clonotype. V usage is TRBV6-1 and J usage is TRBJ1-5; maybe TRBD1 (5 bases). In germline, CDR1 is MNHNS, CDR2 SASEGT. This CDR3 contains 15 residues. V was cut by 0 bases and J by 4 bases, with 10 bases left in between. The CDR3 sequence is CASSEAGTGNQPQHF. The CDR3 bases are TGTGCCAGCAGTGAAGCCGGGACCGGGAATCAGCCCCAGCATTTT.

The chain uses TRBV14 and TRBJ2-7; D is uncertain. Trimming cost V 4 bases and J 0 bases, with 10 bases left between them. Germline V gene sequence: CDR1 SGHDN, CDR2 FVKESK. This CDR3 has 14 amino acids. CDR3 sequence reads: CASSLEDTSYEQYV. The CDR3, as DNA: TGTGCCAGCAGCCTCGAAGATACCTCCTACGAGCAGTACGTC.

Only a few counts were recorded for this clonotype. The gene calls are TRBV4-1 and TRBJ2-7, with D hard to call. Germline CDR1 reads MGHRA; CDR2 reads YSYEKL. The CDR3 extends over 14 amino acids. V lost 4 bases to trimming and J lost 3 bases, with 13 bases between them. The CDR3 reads CASSPSQRVYEQYV. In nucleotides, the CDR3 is TGCGCCAGCAGCCCGTCCCAAAGGGTCTACGAGCAGTACGTC.

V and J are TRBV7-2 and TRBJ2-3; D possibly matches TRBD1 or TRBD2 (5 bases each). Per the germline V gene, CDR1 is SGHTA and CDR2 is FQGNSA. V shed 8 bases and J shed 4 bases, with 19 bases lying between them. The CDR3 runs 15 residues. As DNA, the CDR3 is TGTGCCAGCGCCCGGGACCACTACCGACCAGATACGCAGTATTTT. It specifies CASARDHYRPDTQYF. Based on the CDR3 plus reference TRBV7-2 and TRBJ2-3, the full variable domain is GAGVSQSPSNKVTEKGKDVELRCDPISGHTALYWYRQSLGQGLEFLIYFQGNSAPDKSGLPSDRFSAERTGGSVSTLTIQRTQQEDSAVYLCASARDHYRPDTQYFGPGTRLTVL.

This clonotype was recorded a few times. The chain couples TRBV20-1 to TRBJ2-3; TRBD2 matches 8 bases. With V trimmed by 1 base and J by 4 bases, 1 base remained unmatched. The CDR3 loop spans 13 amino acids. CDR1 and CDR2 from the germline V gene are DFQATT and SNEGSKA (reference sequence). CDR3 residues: CSARAGGPDTQYF. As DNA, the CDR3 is TGCAGTGCTAGAGCGGGGGGGCCAGATACGCAGTATTTT.

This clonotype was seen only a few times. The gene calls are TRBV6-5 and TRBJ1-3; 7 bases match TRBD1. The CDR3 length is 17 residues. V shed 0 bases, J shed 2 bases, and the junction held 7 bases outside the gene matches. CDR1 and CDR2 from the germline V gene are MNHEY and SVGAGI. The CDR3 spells CASSYSPLTGTGNTIYF. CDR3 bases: TGTGCCAGCAGTTACTCGCCGTTGACAGGGACTGGAAACACCATATATTTT.

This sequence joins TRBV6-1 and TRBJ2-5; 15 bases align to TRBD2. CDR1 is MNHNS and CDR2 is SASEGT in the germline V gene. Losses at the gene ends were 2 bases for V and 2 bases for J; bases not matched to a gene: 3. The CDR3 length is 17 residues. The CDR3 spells CASSEWGLAGGQETQYF. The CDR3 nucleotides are TGTGCCAGCAGTGAATGGGGACTAGCGGGGGGTCAAGAGACCCAGTACTTC.

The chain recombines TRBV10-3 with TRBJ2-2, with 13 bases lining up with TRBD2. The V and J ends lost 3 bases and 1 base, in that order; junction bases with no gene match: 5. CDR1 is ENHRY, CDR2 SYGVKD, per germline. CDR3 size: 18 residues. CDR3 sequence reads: CAISEKLAGGQNTGELFF. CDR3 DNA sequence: TGTGCCATCAGTGAAAAACTAGCGGGGGGGCAGAACACCGGGGAGCTGTTTTTT.

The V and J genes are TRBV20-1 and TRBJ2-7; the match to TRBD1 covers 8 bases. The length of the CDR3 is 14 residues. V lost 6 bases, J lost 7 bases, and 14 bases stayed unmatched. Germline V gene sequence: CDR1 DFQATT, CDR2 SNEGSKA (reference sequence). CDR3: CSATGTGPLGEQYF. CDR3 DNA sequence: TGCAGTGCCACCGGGACAGGTCCATTAGGGGAGCAGTACTTC.

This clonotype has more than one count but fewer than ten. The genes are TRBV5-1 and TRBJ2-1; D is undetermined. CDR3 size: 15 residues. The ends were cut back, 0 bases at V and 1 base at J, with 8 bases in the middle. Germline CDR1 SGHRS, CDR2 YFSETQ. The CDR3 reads CASSLERTSYNEQFF. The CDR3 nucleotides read TGCGCCAGCAGCTTGGAAAGGACGTCCTACAATGAGCAGTTCTTC.

DNA for the CDR3: TGTGCCAGTCTAGCACAGCACGCGGGGGATCAGCCCCAGCATTTT. This translates into CASLAQHAGDQPQHF. The chain combines TRBV28 with TRBJ1-5, with D perhaps matching TRBD1 (5 bases). The CDR3 runs 15 residues. Trimming stripped 9 bases from V and 5 bases from J, with 20 bases between. Germline V CDR1 and CDR2: MDHEN, SYDVKM.

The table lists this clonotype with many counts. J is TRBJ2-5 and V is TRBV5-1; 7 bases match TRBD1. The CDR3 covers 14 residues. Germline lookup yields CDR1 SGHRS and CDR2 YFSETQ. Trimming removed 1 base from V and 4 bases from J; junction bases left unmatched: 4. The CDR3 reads CASSLTGVGETQYF. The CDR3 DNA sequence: TGCGCCAGCAGCTTGACAGGGGTAGGAGAGACCCAGTACTTC.

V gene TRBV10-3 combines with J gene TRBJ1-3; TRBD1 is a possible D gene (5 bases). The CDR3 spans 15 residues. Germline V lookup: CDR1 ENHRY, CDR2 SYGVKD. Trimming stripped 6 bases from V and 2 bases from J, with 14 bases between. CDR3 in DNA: TGTGCCATCAGCCGATTAGGGGAGCCTGGAAACACCATATATTTT. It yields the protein CAISRLGEPGNTIYF.

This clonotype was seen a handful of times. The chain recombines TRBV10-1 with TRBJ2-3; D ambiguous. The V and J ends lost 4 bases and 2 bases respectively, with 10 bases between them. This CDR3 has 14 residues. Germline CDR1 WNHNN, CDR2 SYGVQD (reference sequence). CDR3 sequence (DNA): TGCGCCAGCAGTGTAGGGCCTGTCACAGATACGCAGTATTTT. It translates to CASSVGPVTDTQYF.

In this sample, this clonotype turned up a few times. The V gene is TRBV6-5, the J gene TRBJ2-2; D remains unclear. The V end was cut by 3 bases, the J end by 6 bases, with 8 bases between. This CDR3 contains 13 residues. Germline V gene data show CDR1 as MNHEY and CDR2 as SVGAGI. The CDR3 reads CASSYTRAGELFF. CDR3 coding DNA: TGTGCCAGCAGTTATACGCGAGCCGGGGAGCTGTTTTTT.

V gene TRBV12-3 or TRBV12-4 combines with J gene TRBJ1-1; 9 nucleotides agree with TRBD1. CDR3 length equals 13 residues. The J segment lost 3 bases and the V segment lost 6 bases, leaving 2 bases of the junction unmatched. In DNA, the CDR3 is TGTGCCAGCAGGCGGACAGGGGACACTGAAGCTTTCTTT. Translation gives CASRRTGDTEAFF.

The CDR3 is CAWSDNEQFF. The CDR3 nucleotides read TGTGCCTGGAGCGACAATGAGCAGTTCTTC. The rearrangement links TRBV30 to TRBJ2-1, with D unclear. V was shortened by 3 bases and J by 5 bases, with 2 bases between the two germline ends. The V gene's germline CDR1 is GTSNPN and CDR2 SVGIG (reference sequence). The CDR3 length is 10 residues.

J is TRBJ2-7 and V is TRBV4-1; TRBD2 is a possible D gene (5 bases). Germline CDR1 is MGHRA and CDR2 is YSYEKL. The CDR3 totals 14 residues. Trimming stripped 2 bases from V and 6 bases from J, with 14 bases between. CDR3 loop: CASSQPLGRGEQYF. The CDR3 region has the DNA TGCGCCAGCAGCCAACCACTGGGTCGGGGCGAGCAGTACTTC.